One and the same sample provided the 24 T cell receptor beta chains below, sequenced in a study of control samples from healthy donors and cancer patients. The repertoire was sequenced with immunoSEQ multiplex PCR; TCRdb's copy has only in-frame clones and lacks some. This table holds tens of thousands of clones, approximately 88% found once. The sequenced sample was PBMCs. These receptors were collected from a woman aged 45-65 years with colorectal cancer.

In its sample, this clone was seen once. V is TRBV5-1 and J is TRBJ2-2, with no clear D. CDR1 and CDR2 from the germline V gene are SGHRS and YFSETQ. V was trimmed by 7 bases and J by 0 bases, leaving 7 bases between them. The CDR3 is 13 residues long. CDR3 sequence: CASQRANTGELFF. In nucleotides, the CDR3 is TGCGCCAGCCAGAGAGCGAACACCGGGGAGCTGTTTTTT.

The chain joins TRBV7-3 to TRBJ2-2; the D is unclear. There are 13 residues in the CDR3. Trimming left V 8 bases short and J 0 bases short, with 7 bases between. The germline V gene has CDR1 SGHTA and CDR2 FQGTGA. In DNA form, the CDR3 reads TGTGCCAGCTCTGAACCGAACACCGGGGAGCTGTTTTTT. This gives the protein CASSEPNTGELFF.

The rearrangement uses TRBV5-6 and TRBJ2-5; TRBD1 matches 8 bases. The germline CDR1 and CDR2 sequences are SGHDT and YYEEEE. Trimming cost V 2 bases and J 4 bases; bases outside gene matches: 4. This CDR3 is 14 amino acids long. This chain's CDR3 is CASSFSGGIETQYF. CDR3 in DNA: TGTGCCAGCAGCTTCTCAGGGGGCATAGAGACCCAGTACTTC.

The V call is TRBV6-5, the J call TRBJ2-5; D may be TRBD2 (6 bases). This CDR3 has 15 amino acids. Germline CDR1 reads MNHEY; CDR2 reads SVGAGI. Trimming removed 6 bases from V and 2 bases from J, with 16 bases in between. The DNA for the CDR3 is TGTGCCAGCAGCAGGCGGGACTTTATACAAGAGACCCAGTACTTC. It specifies CASSRRDFIQETQYF.

Written as DNA, the CDR3 is TGTGCCAGCAGCCAAGAGGGTCCCAGCGAGACCCAGTACTTC. Its translation is CASSQEGPSETQYF. The genes are TRBV3-1 (or the pseudogene TRBV3-2) and TRBJ2-5; no reliable D call. The germline V and J ends were trimmed by 0 bases and 5 bases, with 10 bases remaining between them. CDR3 length: 14 amino acids. Germline values: CDR1 LGHDT, CDR2 YNNKEL (reference sequence).

This chain joins TRBV6-5 and TRBJ1-6; 7 positions agree with TRBD1. Germline V lookup: CDR1 MNHEY, CDR2 SVGAGI. The CDR3 runs 15 residues. Losses at the gene ends were 6 bases for V and 5 bases for J; bases not matched to a gene: 7. CDR3 coding DNA: TGTGCCAGCAGCACTACAGGGGACGATAATTCACCCCTCCACTTT. This encodes CASSTTGDDNSPLHF.

With respect to this clone: Other DNA sequences in this specimen translate into the identical CDR3. The chain joins TRBV5-1 to TRBJ2-3; D possibly corresponds to TRBD1 (6 bases). From germline, CDR1 is SGHRS and CDR2 YFSETQ. The CDR3 is made up of 14 amino acids. The V gene lost 0 bases and the J gene lost 5 bases, with 10 bases spanning the gap. The CDR3 sequence is CASSLASGVDTQYF. The CDR3 DNA follows: TGCGCCAGCAGCTTGGCGTCAGGGGTAGATACGCAGTATTTT.

The chain joins TRBV25-1 to TRBJ1-1, with D unclear. From germline, CDR1 is MGHDK and CDR2 SYGVNS. The CDR3 length is 15 residues. The V gene lost 2 bases and the J gene lost 3 bases, with 13 bases spanning the gap. The CDR3 DNA reads as TGTGCCAGCAGTGAAGGTTTGGGCGCTTACACTGAAGCTTTCTTT. It specifies CASSEGLGAYTEAFF. The full variable domain, rest sourced from reference TRBV25-1 and TRBJ1-1, is EADIYQTPRYLVIGTGKKITLECSQTMGHDKMYWYQQDPGMELHLIHYSYGVNSTEKGDLSSESTVSRIRTEHFPLTLESARPSHTSQYLCASSEGLGAYTEAFFGQGTRLTVV.

J is TRBJ1-5 and V is TRBV7-9, with a possible D match to TRBD1 (6 bases). The CDR3 runs to 13 residues. Germline V gene sequence: CDR1 SEHNR, CDR2 FQNEAQ (reference sequence). Deletions cut 1 base from V and 8 bases from J, with 9 bases between. CDR3 sequence reads: CASSLEGEEPQHF. Written as DNA, the CDR3 is TGTGCCAGCAGCTTAGAGGGGGAAGAGCCCCAGCATTTT.

V gene TRBV28 combines with J gene TRBJ1-2; no definite D call. Germline assignment: CDR1 MDHEN and CDR2 SYDVKM. There are 14 residues in the CDR3. V gave up 3 bases and J gave up 2 bases, with 10 bases separating them. The CDR3 coding sequence is TGTGCCAGCAGTTTTCAGGTATCGAACTATGGCTACACCTTC. Translated, it gives CASSFQVSNYGYTF.

This chain joins TRBV2 and TRBJ1-2; D gene ambiguous. The CDR3 totals 14 residues. Trimming removed 2 bases at V and 7 bases at J, with 14 bases between. Germline V lookup: CDR1 SNHLY, CDR2 FYNNEI. In nucleotides, the CDR3 is TGTGCCAGCAGTGAATGGCAGGCCAGGCCTGGCTACACCTTC. This sequence encodes CASSEWQARPGYTF.

The rearrangement uses TRBV5-1 and TRBJ1-2; the D is unclear. The CDR3 runs 13 residues. Trimming took off 0 bases at V and 6 bases at J, with 9 bases between the two ends. Germline V gene lookup returns CDR1 SGHRS and CDR2 YFSETQ. DNA for the CDR3: TGCGCCAGCAGCTTGGCCGGACCCAATGGCTACACCTTC. It yields the protein CASSLAGPNGYTF.

The J gene is TRBJ2-1, the V gene TRBV5-1; 11 nucleotides agree with TRBD2. The CDR3 is made up of 15 amino acids. V was clipped by 5 bases and J by 4 bases; unmatched bases: 5. Germline assignment: CDR1 SGHRS and CDR2 YFSETQ. For the CDR3, the DNA is TGCGCCAGCAGTCCCCTAGCGGGGGGTTACAATGAGCAGTTCTTC. The encoded protein is CASSPLAGGYNEQFF.

This sequence joins TRBV9 and TRBJ1-6; D is unresolved. The CDR3 sequence is 14 residues long. V gave up 0 bases and J gave up 7 bases, with 8 bases separating them. In germline, CDR1 is SGDLS, CDR2 YYNGEE. CDR3 region: CASSVVPGNSPLHF. The CDR3 coding sequence is TGTGCCAGCAGCGTAGTCCCTGGAAATTCACCCCTCCACTTT.

The chain joins TRBV19 to TRBJ2-1, with D possibly being TRBD2 (5 bases). Trimming left V 3 bases short and J 7 bases short, with 10 bases between. This CDR3 region has 13 residues. The germline V gene encodes CDR1 LNHDA and CDR2 SQIVND (reference sequence). CDR3 nucleotide sequence: TGTGCCAGTAGTATCGATCGAGGGAATGAGCAGTTCTTC. Translated: CASSIDRGNEQFF. The variable domain in full, with the rest retrieved from reference TRBV19 and TRBJ2-1, is DGGITQSPKYLFRKEGQNVTLSCEQNLNHDAMYWYRQDPGQGLRLIYYSQIVNDFQKGDIAEGYSVSREKKESFPLTVTSAQKNPTAFYLCASSIDRGNEQFFGPGTRLTVL.

This clone came up once. This chain uses TRBV6-2 or TRBV6-3 with TRBJ1-1; D may be TRBD1 (6 bases). This CDR3 has 14 residues. V lost 5 bases, J lost 5 bases, and 15 bases lay in between. Germline-derived CDR1 and CDR2 are MNHEY and SVGEGT. The CDR3 loop is CASSRGLTGTEAFF. As DNA, the CDR3 is TGTGCCAGCAGTCGGGGACTCACAGGGACTGAAGCTTTCTTT.

The rearrangement uses TRBV28 and TRBJ1-4; D possibly corresponds to TRBD1 (6 bases). Trimming removed 9 bases from V and 2 bases from J, with 16 bases in between. The CDR3 is made up of 15 amino acids. Germline CDR1 and CDR2: MDHEN and SYDVKM. The CDR3 here is CASMPAGATNEKLFF. Written as DNA, the CDR3 is TGTGCCAGTATGCCTGCGGGGGCCACTAATGAAAAACTGTTTTTT. Supplemented by reference TRBV28 and TRBJ1-4, the full variable domain reads DVKVTQSSRYLVKRTGEKVFLECVQDMDHENMFWYRQDPGLGLRLIYFSYDVKMKEKGDIPEGYSVSREKKERFSLILESASTNQTSMYLCASMPAGATNEKLFFGSGTQLSVL.

The CDR3 spells CASSIWGGSGNTIYF. The CDR3 DNA is TGCGCCAGCAGCATTTGGGGGGGCTCTGGAAACACCATATATTTT. This rearrangement joins TRBV5-1 to TRBJ1-3, with D tentatively TRBD1 (5 bases). Trimming shortened V by 4 bases and J by 0 bases, and 11 bases separated the two germline ends. The CDR3 is 15 amino acids. Germline lookup yields CDR1 SGHRS and CDR2 YFSETQ.

This clone occurred once. The chain recombines TRBV27 with TRBJ1-2; 8 nucleotides align to TRBD1. With V trimmed by 11 bases and J by 8 bases, 4 bases remained unmatched. This CDR3 spans 10 amino acids. The germline CDR1 and CDR2 sequences are MNHEY and SMNVEV (reference sequence). DNA for the CDR3: TGTGCCTTTGACAGGGGAGGCTACACCTTC. Encoded protein: CAFDRGGYTF.

The chain uses TRBV24-1 and TRBJ2-3, with 9 bases matching TRBD1. The CDR3 length is 15 residues. V gave up 7 bases and J gave up 2 bases; unmatched junction bases: 6. CDR1 and CDR2 from the germline V gene are KGHDR and SFDVKD. CDR3 residues: CATRSGQGNTDTQYF. CDR3 coding DNA: TGTGCCACCAGGTCGGGACAGGGAAACACAGATACGCAGTATTTT.

This chain uses TRBV2 with TRBJ1-1; D may be TRBD1 (5 bases). Germline-derived CDR1 and CDR2 are SNHLY and FYNNEI. The V gene lost 1 base and the J gene lost 4 bases, with 10 bases spanning the gap. The CDR3 covers 14 residues. CDR3 in DNA: TGTGCCAGCAGTGAAGTGGGGCAGGGCACTGAAGCTTTCTTT. Translation: CASSEVGQGTEAFF.

The rearrangement links TRBV4-1 to TRBJ1-5; D is perhaps TRBD1 (5 bases). Germline CDR1 reads MGHRA; CDR2 reads YSYEKL. The CDR3 extends over 16 amino acids. The ends were cut back, 0 bases at V and 4 bases at J, with 13 bases in the middle. Here the CDR3 reads CASSQEKGLTNQPQHF. DNA for the CDR3: TGCGCCAGCAGCCAAGAGAAGGGGTTAACGAATCAGCCCCAGCATTTT.

The chain combines TRBV12-3 or TRBV12-4 with TRBJ2-7; D may be TRBD1 (6 bases). Trimming left V 3 bases short and J 3 bases short, with 9 bases between. CDR3 length: 13 amino acids. The DNA of the CDR3 is TGTGCCAGCAGTTTGGGACACAACTACGAGCAGTACGTC. It translates to CASSLGHNYEQYV.

The chain carries TRBV9 and TRBJ1-6; D perhaps matches TRBD1 (6 bases). CDR3 length: 13 amino acids. The ends were cut back, 2 bases at V and 11 bases at J, with 11 bases in the middle. CDR1 is SGDLS and CDR2 is YYNGEE in the germline V gene. In DNA form, the CDR3 reads TGTGCCAGCAGCGTGGGGGGCACGACACCCCTCCACTTT. This gives the protein CASSVGGTTPLHF.